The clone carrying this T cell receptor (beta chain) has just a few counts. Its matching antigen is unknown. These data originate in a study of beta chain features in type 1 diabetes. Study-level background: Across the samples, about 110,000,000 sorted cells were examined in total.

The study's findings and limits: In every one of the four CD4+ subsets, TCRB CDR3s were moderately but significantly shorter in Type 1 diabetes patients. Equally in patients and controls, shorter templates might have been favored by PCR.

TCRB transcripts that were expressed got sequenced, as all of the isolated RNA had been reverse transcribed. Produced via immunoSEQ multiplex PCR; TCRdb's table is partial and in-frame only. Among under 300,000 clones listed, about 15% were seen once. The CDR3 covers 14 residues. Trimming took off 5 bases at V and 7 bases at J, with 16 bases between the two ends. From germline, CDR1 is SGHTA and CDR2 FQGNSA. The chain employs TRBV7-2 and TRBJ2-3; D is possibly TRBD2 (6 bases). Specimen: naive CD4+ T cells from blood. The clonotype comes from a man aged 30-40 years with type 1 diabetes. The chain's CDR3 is CASSPRESRNTQYF. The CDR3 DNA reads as TGTGCCAGCAGCCCCCGGGAGAGCAGAAATACGCAGTATTTT. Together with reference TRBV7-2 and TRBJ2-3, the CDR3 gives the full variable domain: GAGVSQSPSNKVTEKGKDVELRCDPISGHTALYWYRQSLGQGLEFLIYFQGNSAPDKSGLPSDRFSAERTGGSVSTLTIQRTQQEDSAVYLCASSPRESRNTQYFGPGTRLTVL.